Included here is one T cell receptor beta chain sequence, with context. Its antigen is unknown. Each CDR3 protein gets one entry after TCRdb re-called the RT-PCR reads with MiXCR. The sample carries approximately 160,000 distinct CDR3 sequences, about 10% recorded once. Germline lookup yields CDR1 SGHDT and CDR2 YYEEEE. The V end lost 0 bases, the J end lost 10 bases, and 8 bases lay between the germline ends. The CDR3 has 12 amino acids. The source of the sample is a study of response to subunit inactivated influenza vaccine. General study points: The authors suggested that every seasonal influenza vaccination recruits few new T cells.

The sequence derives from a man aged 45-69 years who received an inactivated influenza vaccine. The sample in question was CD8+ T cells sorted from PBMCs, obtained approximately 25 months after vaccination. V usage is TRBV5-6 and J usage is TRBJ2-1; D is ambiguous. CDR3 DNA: TGTGCCAGCAGCTTGGCCATCGCCGAGCAGTTCTTC. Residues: CASSLAIAEQFF.